The 25 T cell receptor beta chains listed next were all sequenced from one sample in a study of cytomegalovirus exposure and HLA in healthy donors. Both 60 Vbeta primers and 13 Jbeta primers went into the PCR. Data came from immunoSEQ multiplex PCR; TCRdb stores just in-frame clones and leaves some out. This sample has approximately 180,000 clones, with 79% found just once. Material: PBMCs. The receptors derive from a woman between 50 and 59 years old in good health and CMV-seronegative.

This clone appeared a few times. V gene TRBV6-1 combines with J gene TRBJ1-1; no firm D call. The CDR3 is 15 residues long. V was cut by 4 bases and J by 12 bases, with 24 bases left in between. CDR1 and CDR2 from the germline V gene are MNHNS and SASEGT. CDR3 sequence: CASSVLGGAVTRTFF. The CDR3 DNA follows: TGTGCCAGCAGTGTATTAGGAGGCGCGGTCACAAGGACTTTCTTT.

This chain links TRBV5-1 with TRBJ1-2; D perhaps matches TRBD1 (5 bases). The germline V and J ends were trimmed by 0 bases and 3 bases, with 18 bases remaining between them. This CDR3 region has 17 residues. The germline gives CDR1 SGHRS, CDR2 YFSETQ. CDR3: CASSLARTGPGDYGYTF. The CDR3 DNA sequence: TGCGCCAGCAGCTTGGCCCGCACGGGACCGGGGGACTATGGCTACACCTTC.

This chain links TRBV15 with TRBJ2-2, with 8 bases fitting TRBD2. The CDR3 loop spans 17 amino acids. After removal of 2 bases from V and 1 base from J, the junction contained 6 bases not matched to a gene. In germline, CDR1 is LNHNV, CDR2 YYDKDF (reference sequence). For the CDR3, the DNA is TGTGCCACCAGCAGATCCCGGGGACTAGGGAACACCGGGGAGCTGTTTTTT. Its translation: CATSRSRGLGNTGELFF.

This sequence joins TRBV14 and TRBJ1-1; D is possibly TRBD1 (6 bases). CDR3 length: 15 amino acids. Germline CDR1 reads SGHDN; CDR2 reads FVKESK. The ends were cut back, 4 bases at V and 7 bases at J, with 19 bases in the middle. CDR3 region: CASSLRQVPAGEAFF. The CDR3 DNA follows: TGTGCCAGCAGCCTTCGACAGGTCCCCGCGGGTGAAGCTTTCTTT.

The chain employs TRBV7-9 and TRBJ2-7; TRBD2 matches 7 bases. The CDR3 spans 14 residues. V shed 8 bases and J 2 bases; nucleotides not matched to a gene: 9. From germline, CDR1 is SEHNR and CDR2 FQNEAQ (reference sequence). The CDR3 reads CASRASGEAYEQYF. CDR3 bases: TGTGCCAGCCGGGCGAGCGGGGAGGCCTACGAGCAGTACTTC.

This clone was seen only once. The V and J genes are TRBV27 and TRBJ2-5; TRBD2 matches 15 bases. The CDR3 is 17 amino acids. Germline CDR1 and CDR2: MNHEY and SMNVEV (reference sequence). The V segment lost 5 bases and the J segment 7 bases; nucleotides outside the gene matches: 11. The chain's CDR3 is CASSRLGLAGGPRTQYF. CDR3 nucleotide sequence: TGTGCCAGCAGTCGGCTCGGACTAGCGGGAGGGCCTCGGACCCAGTACTTC.

The V and J genes are TRBV18 and TRBJ1-4; D might be TRBD1 (5 bases). There are 15 residues in the CDR3. Trimming took 5 bases from V and 2 from J, leaving 12 bases between them. The germline V gene encodes CDR1 KGHSH and CDR2 LQKENI. CDR3 nucleotides: TGTGCCAGCTCATCAACGACAGTGACTAATGAAAAACTGTTTTTT. Encoded protein: CASSSTTVTNEKLFF.

The V and J genes are TRBV15 and TRBJ1-1, with TRBD1 matching 8 bases. Germline V gives CDR1 LNHNV, CDR2 YYDKDF (reference sequence). The V gene end was trimmed by 0 bases and the J gene end by 6 bases; junction bases not matched to a gene: 6. CDR3 length: 15 residues. In nucleotides, the CDR3 is TGTGCCACCAGCAGAGATCGACAGGGGAGGGCTGAAGCTTTCTTT. This gives the protein CATSRDRQGRAEAFF. Full variable domain (outside the CDR3, taken from reference TRBV15 and TRBJ1-1): DAMVIQNPRYQVTQFGKPVTLSCSQTLNHNVMYWYQQKSSQAPKLLFHYYDKDFNNEADTPDNFQSRRPNTSFCFLDIRSPGLGDTAMYLCATSRDRQGRAEAFFGQGTRLTVV.

This clone was counted a few times. The chain combines TRBV27 with TRBJ1-4; 7 nucleotides match TRBD1. The CDR3 runs 14 residues. The junction had 8 bases not matched to a gene; V was cut back by 5 bases and J by 8 bases. From germline, CDR1 is MNHEY and CDR2 SMNVEV (reference sequence). The CDR3 is CASSPRQGMEKLFF. CDR3 in DNA: TGTGCCAGCAGTCCTCGACAGGGTATGGAAAAACTGTTTTTT.

The chain has TRBV19 and TRBJ1-1; 8 bases line up with TRBD1. V dropped 6 bases and J dropped 1; count of bases not matched to a gene: 7. CDR1 is LNHDA, CDR2 SQIVND, per germline (reference sequence). This CDR3 contains 15 residues. The DNA for the CDR3 is TGTGCCAGTAGGATCAGGGGGCAAGGGAACACTGAAGCTTTCTTT. It is translated as CASRIRGQGNTEAFF.

The chain links TRBV18 to TRBJ2-1; 11 positions match TRBD2. This CDR3 spans 15 amino acids. V was clipped by 3 bases and J by 5 bases; unmatched bases: 3. Germline V gene data show CDR1 as KGHSH and CDR2 as LQKENI. The CDR3 sequence is CASSPGTSGHNEQFF. The CDR3 nucleotides read TGTGCCAGCTCACCCGGGACTAGCGGCCACAATGAGCAGTTCTTC.

The genes are TRBV15 and TRBJ2-3, with a possible D match to TRBD2 (6 bases). Germline lookup yields CDR1 LNHNV and CDR2 YYDKDF (reference sequence). CDR3 length: 16 residues. With 0 bases removed from V and 4 bases from J, the gap between germline ends came to 14 bases. The chain's CDR3 is CATSRDVTPGADTQYF. The CDR3 nucleotides are TGTGCCACCAGCAGAGATGTAACTCCGGGGGCAGATACGCAGTATTTT. The whole variable domain, filled in from reference TRBV15 and TRBJ2-3, reads DAMVIQNPRYQVTQFGKPVTLSCSQTLNHNVMYWYQQKSSQAPKLLFHYYDKDFNNEADTPDNFQSRRPNTSFCFLDIRSPGLGDTAMYLCATSRDVTPGADTQYFGPGTRLTVL.

The chain links TRBV7-9 to TRBJ2-2; tentatively, D is TRBD2 (6 bases). The CDR3 has 19 amino acids. Germline assignment: CDR1 SEHNR and CDR2 FQNEAQ (reference sequence). V was cut by 4 bases and J by 4 bases, with 25 bases left in between. CDR3 DNA: TGTGCCAGCAGCTCGTATGGGGCCGGCGGTCCTAGCGTCACCGGGGAGCTGTTTTTT. Its protein product is CASSSYGAGGPSVTGELFF.

V is TRBV5-1 and J is TRBJ2-3; TRBD2 matches 9 bases. J lost 0 bases, V lost 1 base, and 3 bases had no gene match. This CDR3 is built from 16 residues. Germline V gene data show CDR1 as SGHRS and CDR2 as YFSETQ. CDR3 in DNA: TGCGCCAGCAGCTTGAGGCTAGCGGGAAGCACAGATACGCAGTATTTT. Encoded protein: CASSLRLAGSTDTQYF.

The gene calls are TRBV7-3 and TRBJ2-2; no firm D call. This CDR3 is built from 16 residues. Germline V lookup: CDR1 SGHTA, CDR2 FQGTGA. V lost 2 bases and J lost 6, with 16 bases in between. The DNA of the CDR3 is TGTGCCAGCAGCTTAGATCGGTACAGTTGGGCCGGGGAGCTGTTTTTT. Translation gives CASSLDRYSWAGELFF.

The J gene is TRBJ1-1, the V gene TRBV2; TRBD1 matches 10 bases. Losses at the gene ends were 4 bases for V and 1 base for J; bases not matched to a gene: 6. The CDR3 spans 16 residues. Looked up from germline, CDR1 is SNHLY and CDR2 is FYNNEI. The CDR3 coding sequence is TGTGCCAGCAGTGGAGACAGGGGGCTTGGGAACACTGAAGCTTTCTTT. It yields the protein CASSGDRGLGNTEAFF. The full variable domain, completed using reference TRBV2 and TRBJ1-1, is EPEVTQTPSHQVTQMGQEVILRCVPISNHLYFYWYRQILGQKVEFLVSFYNNEISEKSEIFDDQFSVERPDGSNFTLKIRSTKLEDSAMYFCASSGDRGLGNTEAFFGQGTRLTVV.

This clone was found once. V gene TRBV7-2 combines with J gene TRBJ2-7, with 8 nucleotides matching TRBD2. The CDR3 loop spans 17 amino acids. Germline values: CDR1 SGHTA, CDR2 FQGNSA. With V trimmed by 5 bases and J by 0 bases, 12 bases remained unmatched. The CDR3 loop reads CASSPSPGGKGSYEQYF. The CDR3 DNA reads as TGTGCCAGCAGCCCTTCGCCGGGAGGGAAGGGCTCCTACGAGCAGTACTTC.

V and J are TRBV18 and TRBJ1-3; 7 bases line up with TRBD1. J lost 10 bases, V lost 3 bases, and 6 bases had no gene match. This CDR3 is 13 amino acids long. Germline lookup yields CDR1 KGHSH and CDR2 LQKENI. DNA of the CDR3: TGTGCCAGCTCACCCGTCGACAGGGTAACCATATATTTT. Protein product: CASSPVDRVTIYF.

The CDR3 DNA sequence: TGTGCCAGCAGCTGGGGTGGACTAGACTCAGATACGCAGTATTTT. This gives the protein CASSWGGLDSDTQYF. This sequence joins TRBV7-2 and TRBJ2-3; 7 bases fit TRBD2. Trimming cost V 4 bases and J 4 bases; bases outside gene matches: 8. Germline lookup yields CDR1 SGHTA and CDR2 FQGNSA. CDR3 size: 15 residues.

V usage is TRBV6-1 and J usage is TRBJ2-7; possible D gene TRBD1, 6 bases. This CDR3 has 14 amino acids. The germline V gene encodes CDR1 MNHNS and CDR2 SASEGT. V was pared by 8 bases and J by 3 bases, with 17 bases between. The CDR3 loop reads CASEKYRVHYEQYF. CDR3 bases: TGTGCCAGCGAGAAGTACAGGGTACACTACGAGCAGTACTTC.

The genes are TRBV29-1 and TRBJ1-2; 7 positions agree with TRBD1. CDR1 SQVTM and CDR2 ANQGSEA come from the germline V gene. There are 13 residues in the CDR3. Trimming cost V 5 bases and J 2 bases; bases outside gene matches: 5. The CDR3 protein is CSVPYRGNYGYTF. In DNA form, the CDR3 reads TGCAGCGTTCCTTACAGGGGAAACTATGGCTACACCTTC.

V and J are TRBV9 and TRBJ2-2; 8 positions match TRBD2. The CDR3 runs to 18 residues. CDR1 is SGDLS, CDR2 YYNGEE, per germline. The V segment lost 4 bases and the J segment 1 base; nucleotides outside the gene matches: 12. DNA of the CDR3: TGTGCCAGCAGCTCCACCGTGAGACTAGCGCTGAACACCGGGGAGCTGTTTTTT. This sequence encodes CASSSTVRLALNTGELFF.

V usage is TRBV11-2 and J usage is TRBJ1-1; D is perhaps TRBD1 (5 bases). V was cut by 2 bases and J by 4 bases, with 17 bases left in between. The germline CDR1 and CDR2 sequences are SGHAT and FQNNGV. The CDR3 contains 16 residues. The CDR3: CASSLYVLGQITEAFF. The CDR3 DNA reads as TGTGCCAGCAGCTTATATGTTTTGGGGCAGATCACTGAAGCTTTCTTT.

The chain joins TRBV29-1 to TRBJ2-2, with 8 bases that match TRBD2. The J segment lost 4 bases and the V segment lost 0 bases, leaving 4 bases of the junction unmatched. The CDR3 has 15 residues. The germline gives CDR1 SQVTM, CDR2 ANQGSEA. The CDR3 DNA is TGCAGCGTTGAAGACACGGGGGGGACCACCGGGGAGCTGTTTTTT. It specifies CSVEDTGGTTGELFF.

J is TRBJ1-6 and V is TRBV4-1; 9 positions agree with TRBD1. The CDR3 is 16 residues long. Germline loops: CDR1 MGHRA, CDR2 YSYEKL. After removal of 0 bases from V and 9 bases from J, the junction contained 6 bases not matched to a gene. CDR3 nucleotide sequence: TGCGCCAGCAGCCAAGACCAGGGACAGGGTGGTTCACCCCTCCACTTT. Protein product: CASSQDQGQGGSPLHF.